Listed here are 32 T cell receptor beta chains from one sample, sequenced in a study of beta chain bispecific antibodies for T cell cancers. Overall study results and limits: Most targeted TRBV signal came from the leukemia cell line cells, not normal T cells.

Either OKT3 anti-CD3 antibody or CD3/CD28 beads expanded T cells from blood mononuclear cells over about three days. TCRdb analysed the 5' RACE reads with MiXCR anew, one entry per CDR3 protein. Of just over 20,000 distinct CDR3 sequences listed, roughly 2.6% are singletons. No antigens are known for them. The sample taken for sequencing was healthy donor T cells cultured with leukemia cells. Receptor source: a human donor in good health. Some clones in this sample may be carry-over from other donors' samples.

This clonotype was seen ten or more times. The genes are TRBV25-1 and TRBJ1-6; D is unresolved. The CDR3 length is 15 residues. Per the germline V gene, CDR1 is MGHDK and CDR2 is SYGVNS. V lost 4 bases to trimming and J lost 5 bases, with 12 bases between them. The CDR3 DNA reads TGTGCCAGCAGTGTTGGTCTTCCCAATAATTCACCCCTCCACTTT. This encodes CASSVGLPNNSPLHF.

This clonotype was observed many times. This CDR3 reads CASSFLFRGDNSPLHF. CDR3 sequence (DNA): TGTGCCAGCAGTTTCCTTTTCAGGGGGGATAATTCACCCCTCCACTTT. The chain links TRBV27 to TRBJ1-6; 7 bases are shared with TRBD1. This CDR3 is 16 amino acids long. The ends lost 3 bases at V and 5 bases at J; junction bases unmatched: 7. CDR1 and CDR2 from the germline V gene are MNHEY and SMNVEV (reference sequence).

This clonotype was counted at least ten times. This chain connects TRBV3-1 to TRBJ1-5; D not certain. Germline CDR1 reads LGHDT; CDR2 reads YNNKEL (reference sequence). Trimming took 1 base from V and 5 from J, leaving 9 bases between them. This CDR3 is built from 14 residues. The CDR3 sequence is CASSQGGGYQPQHF. For the CDR3, the DNA is TGTGCCAGCAGCCAAGGGGGAGGATATCAGCCCCAGCATTTT. The variable domain in full, completed from reference TRBV3-1 and TRBJ1-5, reads DTAVSQTPKYLVTQMGNDKSIKCEQNLGHDTMYWYKQDSKKFLKIMFSYNNKELIINETVPNRFSPKSPDKAHLNLHINSLELGDSAVYFCASSQGGGYQPQHFGDGTRLSIL.

This clonotype was counted many times. V gene TRBV5-1 combines with J gene TRBJ2-7, with 9 bases matching TRBD2. The germline V gene encodes CDR1 SGHRS and CDR2 YFSETQ. There are 15 residues in the CDR3. J was trimmed by 3 bases and V by 2 bases; bases with no gene match: 6. The CDR3 bases are TGCGCCAGCAGCTTCTATAGCGGGAGAGACTACGAGCAGTACTTC. It translates to CASSFYSGRDYEQYF.

At least ten counts were recorded for this clonotype. The V gene is TRBV27, the J gene TRBJ1-1, with TRBD1 as a possible D gene (5 bases). The V gene's germline CDR1 is MNHEY and CDR2 SMNVEV (reference sequence). This CDR3 contains 12 residues. Trimming took 6 bases from V and 8 from J, leaving 13 bases between them. CDR3 DNA sequence: TGTGCCAGCAGGGCCTACGGGGGGGAAGCTTTCTTT. Encoded protein: CASRAYGGEAFF.

There are many counts of this clonotype. The chain is built from TRBV20-1 and TRBJ2-5, with unresolved D. Germline V CDR1 and CDR2: DFQATT, SNEGSKA (reference sequence). The V end lost 0 bases, the J end lost 1 base, and 12 bases lay between the germline ends. The CDR3 contains 15 residues. The CDR3 sequence is CSARDWATIQETQYF. As DNA, the CDR3 is TGCAGTGCTAGAGATTGGGCGACCATCCAAGAGACCCAGTACTTC.

This clonotype was counted many times. V and J are TRBV20-1 and TRBJ2-1; 11 nucleotides agree with TRBD2. Germline values: CDR1 DFQATT, CDR2 SNEGSKA (reference sequence). The V and J ends lost 0 bases and 7 bases, in that order; junction bases with no gene match: 8. The CDR3 covers 16 residues. CDR3 in amino acids: CSAREEPSGGWNEQFF. CDR3 sequence (DNA): TGCAGTGCTAGAGAGGAACCTAGCGGGGGGTGGAATGAGCAGTTCTTC.

In this sample, this clonotype is medium-sized (0.01 to 0.1%). This chain joins TRBV10-2 and TRBJ2-7; 7 bases are shared with TRBD1. The CDR3 runs to 15 residues. J gave up 3 bases and V 0 bases, and 5 bases lay outside the gene matches. Germline CDR1 WSHSY, CDR2 SAAADI. The CDR3 reads CASSESSDRDYEQYF. CDR3 coding DNA: TGCGCCAGCAGTGAGTCGAGCGACAGGGACTACGAGCAGTACTTC.

This clonotype was detected only a few times. This sequence joins TRBV20-1 and TRBJ1-2; 9 nucleotides match TRBD1. Germline V lookup: CDR1 DFQATT, CDR2 SNEGSKA (reference sequence). This CDR3 spans 16 amino acids. J lost 3 bases, V lost 0 bases, and 8 bases had no gene match. The CDR3 reads CSARDRRDRDDYGYTF. In nucleotides, the CDR3 is TGCAGTGCTAGAGATCGGAGGGACAGGGACGACTATGGCTACACCTTC.

In this sample, this clonotype turned up many times. J is TRBJ1-1 and V is TRBV5-1, with a weak D call TRBD1 (5 bases). Germline CDR1 SGHRS, CDR2 YFSETQ. Trimming cost V 8 bases and J 4 bases, with 18 bases left between them. The CDR3 is made up of 14 amino acids. The CDR3 is CASSDGTWGTEAFF. The CDR3 DNA sequence: TGCGCCAGTTCGGACGGGACCTGGGGCACTGAAGCTTTCTTT. Full variable domain (rest looked up from reference TRBV5-1 and TRBJ1-1): KAGVTQTPRYLIKTRGQQVTLSCSPISGHRSVSWYQQTPGQGLQFLFEYFSETQRNKGNFPGRFSGRQFSNSRSEMNVSTLELGDSALYLCASSDGTWGTEAFFGQGTRLTVV.

This clonotype occurred many times. This sequence joins TRBV7-8 and TRBJ2-3; either TRBD1 or TRBD2 may supply D (7 bases each). This CDR3 comprises 17 residues. Germline CDR1 and CDR2: SGHVS and FQNEAQ. With 5 bases removed from V and 0 bases from J, the gap between germline ends came to 18 bases. This CDR3 is CASSHTRGGGSTDTQYF. CDR3 bases: TGTGCCAGCAGCCACACCAGGGGGGGGGGAAGCACAGATACGCAGTATTTT.

This clonotype has ten or more counts. The V gene is TRBV10-3, the J gene TRBJ2-3; maybe TRBD1 (6 bases). Trimming stripped 9 bases from V and 4 bases from J, with 20 bases between. CDR3 length: 15 residues. Per the germline V gene, CDR1 is ENHRY and CDR2 is SYGVKD. The CDR3 spells CAIGDRDNMADTQYF. The CDR3 coding sequence is TGTGCCATAGGAGACCGGGACAATATGGCAGATACGCAGTATTTT.

This clonotype was recorded many times. The gene calls are TRBV10-3 and TRBJ1-1; 7 bases are shared with TRBD1. CDR1 is ENHRY, CDR2 SYGVKD, per germline. The ends lost 6 bases at V and 0 bases at J; junction bases unmatched: 1. This CDR3 contains 13 residues. DNA for the CDR3: TGTGCCATCAGCGGGACAGTGAACACTGAAGCTTTCTTT. As protein: CAISGTVNTEAFF.

This clonotype has ten or more counts. V and J are TRBV20-1 and TRBJ2-3; no firm D call. CDR1 and CDR2 from the germline V gene are DFQATT and SNEGSKA (reference sequence). The CDR3 is 14 residues long. Trimming removed 1 base from V and 0 bases from J, with 8 bases in between. The CDR3 nucleotides read TGCAGTGCTAGAGTGGTACCGAGCACAGATACGCAGTATTTT. Its protein is CSARVVPSTDTQYF.

There are many counts of this clonotype. This sequence joins TRBV5-1 and TRBJ2-1; the D gene is possibly TRBD2 (5 bases). The CDR3 length is 15 residues. Germline loops: CDR1 SGHRS, CDR2 YFSETQ. V was shortened by 7 bases and J by 7 bases, with 21 bases between the two germline ends. The CDR3 nucleotides read TGCGCCAGCTACACAGATTCGGGATATAAAAATGAGCAGTTCTTC. As protein: CASYTDSGYKNEQFF.

This clonotype was seen ten or more times. The V and J genes are TRBV6-5 and TRBJ2-1; 12 nucleotides match TRBD2. V was pared by 5 bases and J by 4 bases, with 3 bases of the junction left unmatched. The CDR3 extends over 15 amino acids. CDR1 MNHEY and CDR2 SVGAGI come from the germline V gene. Written as DNA, the CDR3 is TGTGCCAGCAGTCAACTAGCGGGGGGTTACAATGAGCAGTTCTTC. Its translation: CASSQLAGGYNEQFF.

The sample holds many counts of this clonotype. This chain connects TRBV7-3 to TRBJ2-1; D ambiguous. Germline V lookup: CDR1 SGHTA, CDR2 FQGTGA. V shed 3 bases and J shed 8 bases, with 17 bases lying between them. This CDR3 is built from 15 residues. CDR3 nucleotide sequence: TGTGCCAGCAGCTTGGGCCCTGAGGCAGCCGATGAGCAGTTCTTC. Amino acids: CASSLGPEAADEQFF. The entire variable domain, with the rest obtained from reference TRBV7-3 and TRBJ2-1, is as follows: GAGVSQTPSNKVTEKGKYVELRCDPISGHTALYWYRQSLGQGPEFLIYFQGTGAADDSGLPNDRFFAVRPEGSVSTLKIQRTERGDSAVYLCASSLGPEAADEQFFGPGTRLTVL.

This clonotype was seen ten or more times. This rearrangement joins TRBV4-1 to TRBJ1-2; D gene unclear. The CDR3 extends over 16 amino acids. Germline V gives CDR1 MGHRA, CDR2 YSYEKL. Deletions cut 0 bases from V and 5 bases from J, with 16 bases between. CDR3 in DNA: TGCGCCAGCAGCCAAGAGAGCGGGTTTTCGTTTTATGGCTACACCTTC. This codes for CASSQESGFSFYGYTF.

This clonotype was detected ten times or more. The chain has TRBV19 and TRBJ1-1; D ambiguous. Germline V gene lookup returns CDR1 LNHDA and CDR2 SQIVND (reference sequence). The CDR3 extends over 13 amino acids. Trimming removed 3 bases at V and 6 bases at J, with 11 bases between. The CDR3, as DNA: TGTGCCAGTAGTATTATGGATGTCGCTGAAGCTTTCTTT. It yields the protein CASSIMDVAEAFF.

Concerning this clonotype itself: A read error may explain this, as a much larger clone is one base away. V is TRBV5-1 and J is TRBJ2-6; 12 bases align to TRBD2. This CDR3 has 15 amino acids. Germline-derived CDR1 and CDR2 are SGHRS and YFSETQ. Written as DNA, the CDR3 is TGCGCCAGCAGCTTGCTAGCGGGGGGGGTCAACGTCCTGACTTTC. Protein product: CASSLLAGGVNVLTF.

This clonotype came up many times. V and J are TRBV7-9 and TRBJ1-4; 7 nucleotides line up with TRBD1. Losses at the gene ends were 4 bases for V and 6 bases for J; bases not matched to a gene: 5. Germline CDR1 reads SEHNR; CDR2 reads FQNEAQ (reference sequence). This CDR3 has 14 residues. CDR3 sequence reads: CASSSRQGDEKLFF. DNA for the CDR3: TGTGCCAGCAGCTCACGACAGGGAGATGAAAAACTGTTTTTT. The variable domain in full, with the rest retrieved from reference TRBV7-9 and TRBJ1-4, is DTGVSQNPRHKITKRGQNVTFRCDPISEHNRLYWYRQTLGQGPEFLTYFQNEAQLEKSRLLSDRFSAERPKGSFSTLEIQRTEQGDSAMYLCASSSRQGDEKLFFGSGTQLSVL.

This clonotype has a count of ten or more. This sequence joins TRBV14 and TRBJ2-5, with unresolved D. The CDR3 loop spans 15 amino acids. V was clipped by 4 bases and J by 0 bases, with 12 bases between them. The germline V gene encodes CDR1 SGHDN and CDR2 FVKESK. CDR3 loop: CASSRYKTYQETQYF. Written as DNA, the CDR3 is TGTGCCAGCAGCCGTTACAAGACATACCAAGAGACCCAGTACTTC.

Many counts were recorded for this clonotype. The CDR3 region is CASSLADGGGRADTQYF. CDR3 nucleotides: TGCGCCAGCAGCTTGGCCGACGGGGGGGGCCGCGCAGATACGCAGTATTTT. The gene calls are TRBV5-1 and TRBJ2-3; TRBD2 aligns across 8 bases. The CDR3 is 17 residues long. V was pared by 0 bases and J by 4 bases, with 10 bases of the junction left unmatched. Germline lookup yields CDR1 SGHRS and CDR2 YFSETQ.

The rearrangement uses TRBV19 and TRBJ2-7; TRBD1 aligns across 8 bases. The CDR3 runs to 18 residues. V was clipped by 1 base and J by 4 bases; unmatched bases: 15. CDR1 and CDR2 from the germline V gene are LNHDA and SQIVND (reference sequence). CDR3 coding DNA: TGTGCCAGTAGTATAGGTTCACCGACCGGGACAGGATTATACGAGCAGTACTTC. The encoded protein is CASSIGSPTGTGLYEQYF.

This clonotype came up many times. The rearrangement joins TRBV7-9 to TRBJ2-5, with D unclear. Germline V gene lookup returns CDR1 SEHNR and CDR2 FQNEAQ (reference sequence). This CDR3 contains 14 residues. With 3 bases removed from V and 2 bases from J, the gap between germline ends came to 10 bases. The CDR3 bases are TGTGCCAGCAGCTTTGTTTTGGGACAAGAGACCCAGTACTTC. Its translation: CASSFVLGQETQYF.

CDR3 sequence reads: CASSPPRGRISVSGNEQFF. In nucleotides, the CDR3 is TGTGCCAGCTCACCACCCAGGGGGCGCATTTCCGTTTCGGGCAATGAGCAGTTCTTC. The rearrangement joins TRBV18 to TRBJ2-1; 8 bases match TRBD1. The germline V gene encodes CDR1 KGHSH and CDR2 LQKENI. The junction had 16 bases not matched to a gene; V was cut back by 0 bases and J by 6 bases. The CDR3 covers 19 residues.

The gene calls are TRBV18 and TRBJ1-3; no clear D. This CDR3 is 16 amino acids long. Trimming took 0 bases from V and 8 from J, leaving 17 bases between them. Germline CDR1 is KGHSH and CDR2 is LQKENI. The CDR3 bases are TGTGCCAGCTCACCACCGATAACAGCGAACCGGGACACCATATATTTT. This gives the protein CASSPPITANRDTIYF.

This clonotype was observed at least ten times. The CDR3 loop reads CASSHEGRTVYNEQFF. CDR3 coding DNA: TGTGCCAGCAGCCATGAAGGGAGGACAGTATACAATGAGCAGTTCTTC. The chain has TRBV3-1 and TRBJ2-1; either TRBD1 or TRBD2 may fit D (6 bases each). Germline CDR1 reads LGHDT; CDR2 reads YNNKEL (reference sequence). V lost 3 bases and J lost 4, with 16 bases in between. This CDR3 is 16 amino acids long.

At least ten counts were recorded for this clonotype. The chain joins TRBV20-1 to TRBJ2-3; D is unresolved. V lost 0 bases, J lost 1 base, and 14 bases lay in between. CDR3 length: 16 amino acids. Germline assignment: CDR1 DFQATT and CDR2 SNEGSKA (reference sequence). The CDR3 region is CSARDRIRHRTDTQYF. CDR3 bases: TGCAGTGCTAGAGATAGAATCCGACACCGCACAGATACGCAGTATTTT.

This clonotype was detected ten times or more. This chain uses TRBV10-3 with TRBJ1-4; TRBD1 might be the D (5 bases). Trimming removed 8 bases from V and 3 bases from J, with 16 bases in between. This CDR3 has 15 amino acids. CDR1 and CDR2 (germline): ENHRY, SYGVKD. DNA for the CDR3: TGTGCCATCGGGGTTGCGGGGGAGCCTAATGAAAAACTGTTTTTT. This translates into CAIGVAGEPNEKLFF.

This clonotype appeared many times. V and J are TRBV19 and TRBJ2-1; 9 nucleotides agree with TRBD2. The CDR3 covers 15 residues. The germline gives CDR1 LNHDA, CDR2 SQIVND (reference sequence). V shed 7 bases and J 4 bases; nucleotides not matched to a gene: 8. The CDR3: CASTIGAGGYNEQFF. The DNA for the CDR3 is TGTGCCAGTACCATAGGGGCGGGGGGGTACAATGAGCAGTTCTTC.

This clonotype was detected ten times or more. V and J are TRBV5-1 and TRBJ1-2; a weak D match, TRBD1 (5 bases). The V gene lost 0 bases and the J gene lost 8 bases, with 8 bases spanning the gap. The CDR3 totals 12 residues. Germline CDR1 and CDR2: SGHRS and YFSETQ. CDR3: CASSLGDGGYTF. The CDR3 DNA follows: TGCGCCAGCAGCTTGGGGGACGGGGGCTACACCTTC.